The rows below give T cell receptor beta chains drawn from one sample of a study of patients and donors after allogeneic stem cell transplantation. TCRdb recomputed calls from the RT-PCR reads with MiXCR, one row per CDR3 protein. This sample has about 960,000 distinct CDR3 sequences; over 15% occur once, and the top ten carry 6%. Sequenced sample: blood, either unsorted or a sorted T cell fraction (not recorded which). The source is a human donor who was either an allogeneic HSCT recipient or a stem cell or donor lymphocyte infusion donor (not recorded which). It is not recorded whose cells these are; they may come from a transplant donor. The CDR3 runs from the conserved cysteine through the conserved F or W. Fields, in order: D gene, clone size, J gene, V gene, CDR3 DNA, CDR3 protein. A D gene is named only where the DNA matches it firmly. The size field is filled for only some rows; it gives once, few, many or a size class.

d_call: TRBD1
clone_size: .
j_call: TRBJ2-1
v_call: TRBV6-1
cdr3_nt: TGTGCCAGCAGACAGGGGGGAATCAATGAGCAGTTCTTC
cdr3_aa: CASRQGGINEQFF

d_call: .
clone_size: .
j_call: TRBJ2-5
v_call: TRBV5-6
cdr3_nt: TGTGCCAGCAGCTTCGGCGGGGCTTATCCCCAAGAGACCCAGTACTTC
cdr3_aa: CASSFGGAYPQETQYF

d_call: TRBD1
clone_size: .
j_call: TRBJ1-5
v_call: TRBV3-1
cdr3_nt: TGTGCCAGCAGCCAAGCACATGGACAGGGGGAGAACAATCAGCCCCAGCATTTT
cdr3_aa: CASSQAHGQGENNQPQHF

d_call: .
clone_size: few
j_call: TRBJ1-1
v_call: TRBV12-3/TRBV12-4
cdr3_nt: TGTGCCAGCAGTTGGGCGGGGAGAAACACTGAAGCTTTCTTT
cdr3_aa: CASSWAGRNTEAFF

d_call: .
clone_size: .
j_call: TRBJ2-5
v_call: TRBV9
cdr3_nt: TGTGCCAGCAGCGGGGACACCCAAGAGACCCAGTACTTC
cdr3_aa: CASSGDTQETQYF

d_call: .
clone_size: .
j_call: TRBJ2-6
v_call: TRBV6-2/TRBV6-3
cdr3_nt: TGTGCCAGCAGGGGGGGCGACGTTTCTGGGGCCAACGTCCTGACTTTC
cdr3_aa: CASRGGDVSGANVLTF

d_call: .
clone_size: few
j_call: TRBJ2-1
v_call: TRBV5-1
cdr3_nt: TGCGCCAGCAGCTTGTTTGGCAGTCTGGGGAATGAGCAGTTCTTC
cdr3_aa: CASSLFGSLGNEQFF

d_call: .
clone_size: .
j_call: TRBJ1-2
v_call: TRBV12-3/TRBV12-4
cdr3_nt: TGTGCCAGCAGTCCTCACAGGGTCTATGGCTACACCTTC
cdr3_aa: CASSPHRVYGYTF

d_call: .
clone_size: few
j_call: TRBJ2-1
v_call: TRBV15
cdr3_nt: TGTGCCACCAGCAGGAACAATGAGCAGTTCTTC
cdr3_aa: CATSRNNEQFF

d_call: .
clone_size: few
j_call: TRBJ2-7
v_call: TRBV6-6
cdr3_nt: TGTGCCAGCAGTTACTCCCTCTCCTACGAGCAGTACTTC
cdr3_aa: CASSYSLSYEQYF

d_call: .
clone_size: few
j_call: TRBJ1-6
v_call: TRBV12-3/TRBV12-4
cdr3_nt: TGTGCCGGCCGCAGGCGGGATAATTCACCCCTCCACTTT
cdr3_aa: CAGRRRDNSPLHF

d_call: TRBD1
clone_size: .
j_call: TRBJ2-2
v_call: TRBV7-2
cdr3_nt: TGTGCCAGCAGCAAGACAGGGGCGAACACCGGGGAGCTGTTTTTT
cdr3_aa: CASSKTGANTGELFF

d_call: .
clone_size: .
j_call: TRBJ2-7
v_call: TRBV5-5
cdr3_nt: TGTGCCAGCAGCTTGGGTTACAGGGCCTACGAGCAGTACTTC
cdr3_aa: CASSLGYRAYEQYF

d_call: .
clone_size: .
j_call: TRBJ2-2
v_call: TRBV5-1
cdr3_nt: TGCGCCAGCCGACAGGAGAACACCGGGGAGCTGTTTTTT
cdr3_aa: CASRQENTGELFF

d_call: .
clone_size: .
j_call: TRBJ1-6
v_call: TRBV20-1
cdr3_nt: TGCAGTGCTGCCCCTCCGGGGTTCGATAATTCACCCCTCCACTTT
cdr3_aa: CSAAPPGFDNSPLHF

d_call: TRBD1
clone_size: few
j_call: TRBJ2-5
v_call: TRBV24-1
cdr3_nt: TGTGCCACCAGTGAGTCCGGGACAGGGGGCGGAAAGACCCAGTACTTC
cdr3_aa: CATSESGTGGGKTQYF

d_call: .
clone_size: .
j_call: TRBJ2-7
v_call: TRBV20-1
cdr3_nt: TGCAGTGCTAGAGAACGGGGTAAGGGATCGGGGCAGTACTTC
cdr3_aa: CSARERGKGSGQYF

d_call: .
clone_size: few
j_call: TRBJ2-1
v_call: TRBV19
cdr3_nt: TGTGCCAGTAGTATCCTAGTGGGCGTAGAGCAGTTCTTC
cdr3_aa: CASSILVGVEQFF

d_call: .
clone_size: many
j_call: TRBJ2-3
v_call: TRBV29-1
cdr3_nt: TGCAGCGTTGAAATTGTGGAGGACATGACAGATACGCAGTATTTT
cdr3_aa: CSVEIVEDMTDTQYF

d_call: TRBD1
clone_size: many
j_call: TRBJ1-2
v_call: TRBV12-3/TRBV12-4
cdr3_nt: TGTGCCAGCAGTACTTCAGGGGGCTACTATGGCTACACCTTC
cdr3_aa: CASSTSGGYYGYTF

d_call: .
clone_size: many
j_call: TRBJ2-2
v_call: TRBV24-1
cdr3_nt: TGTGCCACCAGTTGGAGAAACACCGGGGAGCTGTTTTTT
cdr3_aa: CATSWRNTGELFF

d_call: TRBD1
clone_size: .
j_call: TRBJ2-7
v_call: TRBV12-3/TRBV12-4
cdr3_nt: TGTGCCAGCAGTATCTCGGGACAGGGGGCATACGAGCAGTACTTC
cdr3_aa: CASSISGQGAYEQYF

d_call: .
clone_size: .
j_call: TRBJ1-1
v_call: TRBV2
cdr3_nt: TGTGCCAGGGGGCTAGATGGCACTGAAGCTTTCTTT
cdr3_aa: CARGLDGTEAFF

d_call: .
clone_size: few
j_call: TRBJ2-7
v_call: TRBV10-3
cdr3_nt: TGTGCCAGCGCCGGGGGCTACGAGCAGTACTTC
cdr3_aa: CASAGGYEQYF

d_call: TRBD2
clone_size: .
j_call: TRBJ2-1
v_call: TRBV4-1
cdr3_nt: TGCGCCAGCAGCCAACCGAGCGGGGGGGCTACCTACAATGAGCAGTTCTTC
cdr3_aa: CASSQPSGGATYNEQFF

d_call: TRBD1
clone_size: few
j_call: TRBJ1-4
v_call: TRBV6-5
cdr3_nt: TGTGCCAGCAGTTACGGGGACAGGTCTGAAAAACTGTTTTTT
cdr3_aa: CASSYGDRSEKLFF

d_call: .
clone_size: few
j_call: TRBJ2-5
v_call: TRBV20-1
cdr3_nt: TGCAGTGCTACCCTAGGTTCAGAGACCCAGTACTTC
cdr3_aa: CSATLGSETQYF

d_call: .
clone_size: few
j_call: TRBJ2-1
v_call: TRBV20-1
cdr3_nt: TGCAGTGCTAGATCCGGGAGCCGCTATCTCAATGAGCAGTTCTTC
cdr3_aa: CSARSGSRYLNEQFF

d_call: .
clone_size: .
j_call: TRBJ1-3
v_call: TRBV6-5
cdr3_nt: TGTGCCAGCAGTTACAACGGAGTTTCCTCTGGAAACACCATATATTTT
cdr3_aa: CASSYNGVSSGNTIYF

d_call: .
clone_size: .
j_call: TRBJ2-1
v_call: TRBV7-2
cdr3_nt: TGTGCCAGCAGTAAGACAGGTTCAAACAATGAGCAGTTCTTC
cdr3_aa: CASSKTGSNNEQFF

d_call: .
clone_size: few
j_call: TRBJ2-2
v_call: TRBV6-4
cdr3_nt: TGTGCCAGCAGTGAGTCTTCTGCCGGGGAGCTGTTTTTT
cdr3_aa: CASSESSAGELFF

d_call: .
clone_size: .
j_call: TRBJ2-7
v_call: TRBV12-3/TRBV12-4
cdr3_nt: TGTGCCAGCAGACGCGCGGGCTCCTCCTACGAGCAGTACTTC
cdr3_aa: CASRRAGSSYEQYF

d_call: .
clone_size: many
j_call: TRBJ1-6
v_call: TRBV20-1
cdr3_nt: TGCAGTGCTGGGCCCGGGGACCTATCTTCACCCCTCCACTTT
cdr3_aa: CSAGPGDLSSPLHF

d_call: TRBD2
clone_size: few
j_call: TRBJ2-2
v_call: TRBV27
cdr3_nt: TGTGCCAGCGGGTCTAGCGGGGAAACCGGGGAGCTGTTTTTT
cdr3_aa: CASGSSGETGELFF

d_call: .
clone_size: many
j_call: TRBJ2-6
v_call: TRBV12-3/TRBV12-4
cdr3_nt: TGTGCCAGCAGGAGAACAGGGACTGGGGCCAACGTCCTGACTTTC
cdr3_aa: CASRRTGTGANVLTF

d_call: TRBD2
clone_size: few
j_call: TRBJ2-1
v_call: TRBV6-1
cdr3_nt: TGTGCCAGCAGGCCCGGACTAGCGGGAAATTGGAATGAGCAGTTCTTC
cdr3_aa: CASRPGLAGNWNEQFF

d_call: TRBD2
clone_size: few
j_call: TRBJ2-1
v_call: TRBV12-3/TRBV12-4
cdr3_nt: TGTGCCAGCAGCAAAGGACTAGAAGAATACAATGAGCAGTTCTTC
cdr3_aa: CASSKGLEEYNEQFF

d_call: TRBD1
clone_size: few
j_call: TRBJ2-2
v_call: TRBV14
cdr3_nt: TGTGCCAGCAGCCCCCGGAGCCAGGGGGCGAGAACCGGGGAGCTGTTTTTT
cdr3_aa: CASSPRSQGARTGELFF

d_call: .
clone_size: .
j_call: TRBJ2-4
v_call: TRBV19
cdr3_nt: TGTGCCAGTAGTTCGGCCAGCAAACGGGCCAAAAACATTCAGTACTTC
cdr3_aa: CASSSASKRAKNIQYF